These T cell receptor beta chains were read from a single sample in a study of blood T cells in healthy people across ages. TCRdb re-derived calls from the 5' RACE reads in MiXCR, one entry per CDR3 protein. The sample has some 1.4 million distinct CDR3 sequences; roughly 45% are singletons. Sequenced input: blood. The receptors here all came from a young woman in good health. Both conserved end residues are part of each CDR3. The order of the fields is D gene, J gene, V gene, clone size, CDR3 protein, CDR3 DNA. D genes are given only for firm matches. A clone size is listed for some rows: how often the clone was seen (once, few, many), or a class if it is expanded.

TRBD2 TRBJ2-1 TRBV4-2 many CATSSGGSSYNEQFF TGTGCCACCTCCTCGGGGGGTAGCTCCTACAATGAGCAGTTCTTC
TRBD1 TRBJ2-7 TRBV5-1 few CASSLKGQGFEQYF TGCGCCAGCAGCTTGAAAGGACAGGGGTTCGAGCAGTACTTC
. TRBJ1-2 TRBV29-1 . CSVEEEKGPTDDYTF TGCAGCGTTGAAGAAGAGAAGGGGCCGACCGACGACTACACCTTC
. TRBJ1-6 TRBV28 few CASSLIGSPLHF TGTGCCAGCAGTTTAATAGGGTCACCCCTCCACTTT
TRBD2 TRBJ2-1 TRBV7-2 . CASSLFLAGGVYNEQFF TGTGCCAGCAGCTTATTTCTAGCGGGGGGTGTTTACAATGAGCAGTTCTTC
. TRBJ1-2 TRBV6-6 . CASSYPSWAAFTF TGTGCCAGCAGTTACCCATCGTGGGCTGCCTTCACCTTC
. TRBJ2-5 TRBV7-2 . CASSLVRQTIQETQYF TGTGCCAGCAGCTTAGTAAGACAGACGATCCAAGAGACCCAGTACTTC
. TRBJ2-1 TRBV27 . CAGSSLGGGFYNEQFF TGTGCCGGCAGTTCTCTAGGAGGGGGGTTCTACAATGAGCAGTTCTTC
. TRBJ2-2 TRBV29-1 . CSVTGQTGELFF TGCAGCGTAACAGGACAGACCGGGGAGCTGTTTTTT
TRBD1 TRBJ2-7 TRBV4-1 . CASRGQGGNYEQYF TGCGCCAGCAGGGGACAGGGTGGTAACTACGAGCAGTACTTC
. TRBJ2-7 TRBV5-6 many CASSLLQYEQYF TGTGCCAGCAGCTTGCTTCAGTACGAGCAGTACTTC
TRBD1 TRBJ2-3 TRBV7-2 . CASSTRTGGILLYF TGTGCCAGCAGCACTCGGACAGGTGGCATTCTTCTGTATTTT
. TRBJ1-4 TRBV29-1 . CSGRHAEEKLFF TGCAGCGGACGCCACGCCGAGGAAAAACTGTTTTTT
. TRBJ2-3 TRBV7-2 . CASSLDIIGGRTQYF TGTGCCAGCAGCTTAGATATTATCGGCGGAAGGACGCAGTATTTT
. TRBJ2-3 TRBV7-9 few CASSLGGTDTDTQYF TGTGCCAGCAGCCTCGGGGGAACGGATACAGATACGCAGTATTTT
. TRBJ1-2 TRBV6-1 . CASSEQAANYGYTF TGTGCCAGCAGTGAACAGGCCGCTAACTATGGCTACACCTTC